A single TCR beta chain is shown here with its context. Its target is not known. The sample belongs to a study of beta chain features in type 1 diabetes. Overall study context: Sorted cell examination encompassed around 100,000,000 cells across all samples.

Donors contributed one heparinised blood draw apiece, averaging around 100 mL. The study reverse transcribed the entire isolated RNA, so it sequenced expressed TCRB transcripts. Libraries were prepared by immunoSEQ multiplex PCR; TCRdb keeps only in-frame clonotypes and omits some of them. The sample lists around 150,000 clones, about 9% occurring once. The germline V gene encodes CDR1 SEHNR and CDR2 FQNEAQ (reference sequence). With V trimmed by 5 bases and J by 4 bases, 7 bases remained unmatched. The CDR3 length is 15 residues. Study-wide findings and caveats: Across all four CD4+ subsets, people with type 1 diabetes showed modestly shorter TCRB CDR3s. Patients' naive, central memory and Treg TCRB repertoires seemed closer to one another than those of healthy donors.

V gene TRBV7-9 combines with J gene TRBJ2-3; 9 nucleotides align to TRBD2. The source material was central memory CD4+ T cells from blood. This clonotype was sampled from a woman younger than 45 with type 1 diabetes. The CDR3 here is CASSPKGGRADTQYF. CDR3 sequence (DNA): TGTGCCAGCAGCCCAAAGGGCGGGAGGGCAGATACGCAGTATTTT.